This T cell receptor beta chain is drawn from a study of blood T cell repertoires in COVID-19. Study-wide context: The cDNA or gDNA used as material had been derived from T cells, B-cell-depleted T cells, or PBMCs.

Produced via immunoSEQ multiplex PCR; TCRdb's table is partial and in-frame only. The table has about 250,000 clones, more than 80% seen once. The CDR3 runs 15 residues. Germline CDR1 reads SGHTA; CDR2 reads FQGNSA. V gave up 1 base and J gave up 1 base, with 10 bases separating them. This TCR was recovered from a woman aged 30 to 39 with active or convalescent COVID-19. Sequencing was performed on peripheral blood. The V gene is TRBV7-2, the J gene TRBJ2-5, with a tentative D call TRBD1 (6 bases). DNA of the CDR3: TGTGCCAGCAGCTTAGGGGACACCTCCCAAGAGACCCAGTACTTC. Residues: CASSLGDTSQETQYF.